What follows are 10 T cell receptor beta chains derived from one specimen sequenced in a study of shared T cell receptors in the human thymus. Profiling relied on immunoSEQ multiplex PCR, and the TCRdb table lists in-frame clones only, not all of them. The data hold about 380,000 clones, with approximately 95% observed a single time. Sequences were obtained from thymocytes. Receptors originate from a human donor.

The sample holds one count of this clone. The chain is built from TRBV5-4 and TRBJ2-3, with 7 bases that match TRBD1. The CDR3 has 17 residues. Germline loops: CDR1 SGHNT, CDR2 YYREEE (reference sequence). V shed 1 base and J 0 bases; nucleotides not matched to a gene: 8. The CDR3 nucleotides read TGTGCCAGCAGCTTGAGCAATGGGGACAGAAGCACAGATACGCAGTATTTT. Protein: CASSLSNGDRSTDTQYF.

The V gene is TRBV5-1, the J gene TRBJ1-1, with D uncertain. CDR1 is SGHRS, CDR2 YFSETQ, per germline. Trimming left V 0 bases short and J 3 bases short, with 9 bases between. The CDR3 is made up of 14 amino acids. The CDR3 bases are TGCGCCAGCAGCTTGGGGGCTCGGTACACTGAAGCTTTCTTT. This gives the protein CASSLGARYTEAFF.

The rearrangement uses TRBV15 and TRBJ2-1, with D possibly being TRBD1 (6 bases). In germline, CDR1 is LNHNV, CDR2 YYDKDF (reference sequence). V gave up 0 bases and J gave up 0 bases, with 15 bases separating them. The CDR3 loop spans 18 amino acids. The DNA for the CDR3 is TGTGCCACCAGCAGAGACACAGGGAAAAGAAGCTCCTACAATGAGCAGTTCTTC. It is translated as CATSRDTGKRSSYNEQFF.

This clone showed up just a few times. The rearrangement joins TRBV7-2 to TRBJ2-7, with D possibly TRBD1 on 6 matching bases. V was cut by 4 bases and J by 0 bases, with 13 bases left in between. The CDR3 is 15 residues long. The germline V gene encodes CDR1 SGHTA and CDR2 FQGNSA. The DNA of the CDR3 is TGTGCCAGCAGCTCCGGAAAGGACAGCTCCTACGAGCAGTACTTC. Translating it yields CASSSGKDSSYEQYF.

This chain joins TRBV7-2 and TRBJ1-1; no clear D. This CDR3 is 13 amino acids long. Germline values: CDR1 SGHTA, CDR2 FQGNSA. Trimming removed 5 bases at V and 1 base at J, with 8 bases between. CDR3 protein: CASSPTGNTEAFF. CDR3 DNA sequence: TGTGCCAGCAGCCCTACGGGGAACACTGAAGCTTTCTTT.

V gene TRBV29-1 combines with J gene TRBJ2-5; TRBD2 aligns across 9 bases. CDR1 SQVTM and CDR2 ANQGSEA come from the germline V gene. Losses at the gene ends were 8 bases for V and 6 bases for J; bases not matched to a gene: 13. The CDR3 has 14 amino acids. The CDR3 protein is CSLQAASGKKTQYF. CDR3 bases: TGCAGCCTCCAGGCGGCTAGCGGGAAGAAGACCCAGTACTTC.

The chain links TRBV5-1 to TRBJ2-7; 12 positions match TRBD2. CDR1 and CDR2 from the germline V gene are SGHRS and YFSETQ. The CDR3 is made up of 17 amino acids. Unmatched junction bases numbered 10, after V lost 1 base and J lost 5 bases. CDR3 amino acids: CASSLLSRLAGDDEQYF. The CDR3 DNA reads TGCGCCAGCAGCTTGCTTTCCCGACTAGCGGGAGATGACGAGCAGTACTTC.

This chain connects TRBV28 to TRBJ1-5; D is ambiguous. V was cut by 8 bases and J by 2 bases, with 16 bases left in between. In germline, CDR1 is MDHEN, CDR2 SYDVKM. This CDR3 comprises 15 residues. The CDR3 spells CASADGGVGNQPQHF. CDR3 DNA: TGTGCCAGCGCCGACGGCGGGGTCGGCAATCAGCCCCAGCATTTT.

The rearrangement uses TRBV27 and TRBJ2-7; 8 bases are a match to TRBD1. V gave up 5 bases and J gave up 2 bases; unmatched junction bases: 8. Germline V gene data show CDR1 as MNHEY and CDR2 as SMNVEV (reference sequence). The CDR3 contains 15 residues. CDR3 protein: CASSISGTGAYEQYF. The DNA of the CDR3 is TGTGCCAGCAGTATTAGTGGGACAGGAGCCTACGAGCAGTACTTC.

V gene TRBV15 combines with J gene TRBJ1-5, with D perhaps matching TRBD1 (6 bases). This CDR3 is 14 amino acids long. From germline, CDR1 is LNHNV and CDR2 YYDKDF (reference sequence). The V end lost 3 bases, the J end lost 9 bases, and 15 bases lay between the germline ends. The CDR3 sequence: CATSSQGPWAPQHF. CDR3 DNA sequence: TGTGCCACCAGCAGTCAGGGGCCCTGGGCGCCCCAGCATTTT.